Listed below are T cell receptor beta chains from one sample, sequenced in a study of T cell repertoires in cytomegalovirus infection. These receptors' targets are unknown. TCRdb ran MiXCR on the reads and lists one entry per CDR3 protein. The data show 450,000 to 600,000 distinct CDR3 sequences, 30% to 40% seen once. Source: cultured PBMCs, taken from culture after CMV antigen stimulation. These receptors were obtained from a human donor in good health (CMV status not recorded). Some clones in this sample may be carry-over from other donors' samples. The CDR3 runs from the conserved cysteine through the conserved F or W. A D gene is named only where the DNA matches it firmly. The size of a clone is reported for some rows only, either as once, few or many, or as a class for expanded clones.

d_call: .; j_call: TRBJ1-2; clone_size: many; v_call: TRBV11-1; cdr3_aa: CASSSSGAPNYGYTF; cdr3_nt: TGTGCCAGCAGCTCGTCAGGTGCTCCTAACTATGGCTACACCTTC
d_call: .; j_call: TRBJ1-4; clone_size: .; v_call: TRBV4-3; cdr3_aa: CASSQARPVGNEKLFF; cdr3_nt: TGCGCCAGCAGCCAAGCTCGACCAGTGGGTAATGAAAAACTGTTTTTT
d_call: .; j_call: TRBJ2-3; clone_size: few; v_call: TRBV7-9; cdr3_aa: CASHARTSTDTQYF; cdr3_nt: TGTGCCAGCCATGCACGGACTAGCACAGATACGCAGTATTTT
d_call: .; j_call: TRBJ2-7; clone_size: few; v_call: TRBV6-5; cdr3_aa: CASSTDTYEQYF; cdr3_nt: TGTGCCAGCAGTACCGATACCTACGAGCAGTACTTC
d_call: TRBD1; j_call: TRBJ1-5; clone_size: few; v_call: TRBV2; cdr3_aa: CASRGSGTGDTQPQHF; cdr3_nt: TGTGCCAGCAGAGGATCCGGGACAGGGGATACTCAGCCCCAGCATTTT
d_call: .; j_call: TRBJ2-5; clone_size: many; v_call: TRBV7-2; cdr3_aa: CASSAPPGRETQYF; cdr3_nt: TGTGCCAGCAGCGCCCCCCCTGGCCGAGAGACCCAGTACTTC
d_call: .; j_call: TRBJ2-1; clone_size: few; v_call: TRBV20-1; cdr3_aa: CSARWYGSIYNEQFF; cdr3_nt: TGCAGTGCTAGATGGTACGGGAGCATCTACAATGAGCAGTTCTTC
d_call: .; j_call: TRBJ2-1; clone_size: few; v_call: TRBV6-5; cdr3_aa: CASSYWDEQFF; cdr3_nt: TGTGCCAGCAGTTACTGGGACGAGCAGTTCTTC
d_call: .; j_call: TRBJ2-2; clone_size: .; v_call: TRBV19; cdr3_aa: CASDAKGARGTGELFF; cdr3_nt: TGTGCCAGTGACGCCAAGGGGGCGCGGGGCACCGGGGAGCTGTTTTTT
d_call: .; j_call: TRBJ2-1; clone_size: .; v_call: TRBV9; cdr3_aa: CASSVGTVPILGDDEQFF; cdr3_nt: TGTGCCAGCAGCGTAGGGACAGTCCCGATACTAGGGGACGATGAGCAGTTCTTC
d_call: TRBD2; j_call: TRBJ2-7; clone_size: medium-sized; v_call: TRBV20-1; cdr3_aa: CSARPITSGSVYEQYF; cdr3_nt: TGCAGTGCTAGACCTATTACTAGCGGGAGTGTCTACGAGCAGTACTTC
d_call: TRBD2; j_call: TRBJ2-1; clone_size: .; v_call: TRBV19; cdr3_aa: CASTPRGAGGYNEQFF; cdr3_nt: TGTGCCAGTACCCCCCGGGGAGCGGGAGGGTACAATGAGCAGTTCTTC
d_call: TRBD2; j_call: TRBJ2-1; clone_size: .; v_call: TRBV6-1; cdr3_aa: CASSKWGGSYNEQFF; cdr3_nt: TGTGCCAGCAGTAAATGGGGGGGTAGCTACAATGAGCAGTTCTTC
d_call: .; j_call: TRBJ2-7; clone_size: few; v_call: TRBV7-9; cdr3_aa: CASSFNVYEQYF; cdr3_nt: TGTGCCAGCAGCTTTAATGTCTACGAGCAGTACTTC
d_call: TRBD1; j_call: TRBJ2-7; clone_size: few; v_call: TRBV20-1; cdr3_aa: CSGTEGADYEQYF; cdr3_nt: TGCAGTGGTACTGAGGGGGCAGATTACGAGCAGTACTTC
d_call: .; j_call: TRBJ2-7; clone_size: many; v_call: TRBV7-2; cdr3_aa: CASSLGLASYEQYF; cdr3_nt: TGTGCCAGCAGCTTAGGTCTAGCGAGCTACGAGCAGTACTTC